This T cell receptor (beta chain) was documented in a study of tumor-infiltrating lymphocytes in primary liver carcinoma. TCR beta cDNA was reverse-transcribed from about 500 ng of total RNA. The reaction used a constant-region primer and ProtoScript II reverse transcriptase. Slightly modified ARM-PCR, run as three nested multiplex PCR rounds, produced the TCR beta libraries. Each of the first two PCR rounds ran approximately 11 cycles with TRBV1-TRBV30 forward and C-beta reverse primers. MiXCR, applied by TCRdb to the multiplex PCR reads, yields one record per CDR3 protein. The profile shows roughly 80,000 distinct CDR3 sequences, 71% of them singletons. On this clonotype itself: At one end, the junction sequence differs from germline, possibly due to a read error.

Looked up from germline, CDR1 is SGHNT and CDR2 is YENEEA. This CDR3 contains 13 residues. From about 20-30 mg of unsorted bulk tissue, DNA and RNA were co-extracted together. Sequencing was done on a sample of liver tumor tissue from sampling region 4. Subset meaning: tumor region T4, right-lateral pole. This TCR was recovered from a woman aged 60 to 75 with primary liver carcinoma and hepatitis B virus infection. This chain links TRBV11-3 with TRBJ2-1; perhaps D is TRBD1 or TRBD2 (6 bases each). The CDR3 DNA sequence: TGTGCCAGCAGCGCCGGGGGCTTCAATGAGAAGTTCTTC. Its protein product is CASSAGGFNEKFF.